The subject of this entry is one TCR beta chain. Per the original methods: Amplifying reference gene primers gave estimates of nucleated cell counts. TCRdb's table, derived via immunoSEQ multiplex PCR, lists solely in-frame clones and lacks some. The V and J calls and clone size are taken from that table; D and trimming were inferred from the DNA. The sample shows 95,000 to 150,000 clones, 80% to 90% of them seen only once. The CDR3 totals 14 residues. The germline V gene has CDR1 SNHLY and CDR2 FYNNEI. V lost 4 bases, J lost 2 bases, and 3 bases stayed unmatched. This sample was included in a study of blood T cell repertoires in COVID-19. In the study overall: T cells, B-cell-depleted T cells, or PBMCs supplied cDNA or gDNA.

The J gene is TRBJ2-7, the V gene TRBV2; 9 bases agree with TRBD1. This TCR was sampled from a man aged 70-80 years with active or convalescent COVID-19. What was sequenced was peripheral blood. The DNA for the CDR3 is TGTGCCAGCAGTGTAGGGACAGGGACCTACGAGCAGTACTTC. This encodes CASSVGTGTYEQYF.